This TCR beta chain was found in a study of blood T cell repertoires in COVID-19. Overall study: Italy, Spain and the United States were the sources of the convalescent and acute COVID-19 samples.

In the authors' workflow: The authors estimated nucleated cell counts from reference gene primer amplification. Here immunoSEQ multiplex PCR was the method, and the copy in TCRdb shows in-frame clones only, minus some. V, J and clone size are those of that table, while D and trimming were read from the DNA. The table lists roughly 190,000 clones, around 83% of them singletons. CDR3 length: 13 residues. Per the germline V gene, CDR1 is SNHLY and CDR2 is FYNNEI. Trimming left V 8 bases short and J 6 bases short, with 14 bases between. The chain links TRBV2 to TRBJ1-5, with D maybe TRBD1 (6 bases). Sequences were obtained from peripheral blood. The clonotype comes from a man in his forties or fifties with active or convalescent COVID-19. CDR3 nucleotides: TGTGCCAGCCGAGGGCAGGGGCTTCAGCCCCAGCATTTT. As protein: CASRGQGLQPQHF.